One and the same sample provided the 21 T cell receptor beta chains below, sequenced in a study of blood T cell repertoires in COVID-19. Measured with immunoSEQ multiplex PCR; TCRdb has only the in-frame clones, and not every one. The data contain about 360,000 clones, more than 65% of them singletons. The sequencing input was peripheral blood. The source of these receptors is a human donor with acute or convalescent COVID-19. The donor label of this sample is uncertain.

The chain uses TRBV2 and TRBJ1-2; 8 bases match TRBD1. The CDR3 extends over 14 amino acids. The trim removed 6 bases at V and 7 bases at J, leaving 10 bases unmatched. Germline V lookup: CDR1 SNHLY, CDR2 FYNNEI. The CDR3 coding sequence is TGTGCCAGCAGACGAGAGGACAGGGTCGGTGGCTACACCTTC. It translates to CASRREDRVGGYTF. The complete variable domain, with remaining parts taken from reference TRBV2 and TRBJ1-2, reads EPEVTQTPSHQVTQMGQEVILRCVPISNHLYFYWYRQILGQKVEFLVSFYNNEISEKSEIFDDQFSVERPDGSNFTLKIRSTKLEDSAMYFCASRREDRVGGYTFGSGTRLTVV.

The genes are TRBV4-1 and TRBJ1-2; tentative D call: TRBD1 (5 bases). From germline, CDR1 is MGHRA and CDR2 YSYEKL. This CDR3 is built from 13 residues. V was trimmed by 4 bases and J by 6 bases, leaving 12 bases between them. The CDR3 coding sequence is TGCGCCAGCAGCCCCTCGGGGGTGAATGGCTACACCTTC. Its protein product is CASSPSGVNGYTF.

This sequence joins TRBV13 and TRBJ2-5; 7 nucleotides line up with TRBD1. The ends lost 0 bases at V and 12 bases at J; junction bases unmatched: 7. Germline assignment: CDR1 PRHDT and CDR2 FYEKMQ (reference sequence). The CDR3 contains 13 residues. The CDR3 DNA reads as TGTGCCAGCAGCTTAGGCCTTAGTACAGGGGAGTACTTC. This sequence encodes CASSLGLSTGEYF.

This clone has a handful of counts. The V and J genes are TRBV5-1 and TRBJ1-4; 10 bases match TRBD1. V dropped 4 bases and J dropped 0; count of bases not matched to a gene: 0. The CDR3 loop spans 15 amino acids. CDR1 SGHRS and CDR2 YFSETQ come from the germline V gene. CDR3 loop: CASSGQGATNEKLFF. The CDR3 nucleotides are TGCGCCAGCAGCGGACAGGGGGCAACTAATGAAAAACTGTTTTTT.

The chain combines TRBV3-1 (or the pseudogene TRBV3-2) with TRBJ1-1, with D perhaps matching TRBD1 (6 bases). The CDR3 is made up of 15 amino acids. Germline V lookup: CDR1 LGHDT, CDR2 YNNKEL (reference sequence). Between the trimmed V and J ends, which lost 3 bases and 1 base, there was a span of 12 bases. The CDR3 DNA sequence: TGTGCCAGCAGCCAGACGGGACAACAGAACACTGAAGCTTTCTTT. Amino acids: CASSQTGQQNTEAFF.

V is TRBV10-3 and J is TRBJ2-7; tentatively, D is TRBD1 (5 bases). The CDR3 is 15 amino acids. CDR1 is ENHRY and CDR2 is SYGVKD in the germline V gene. Trimming shortened V by 0 bases and J by 0 bases, and 9 bases separated the two germline ends. CDR3 bases: TGTGCCATCAGTGAGTCTTCACAGGCCTCCTACGAGCAGTACTTC. Translating gives CAISESSQASYEQYF.

V and J are TRBV5-6 and TRBJ2-7; TRBD1 agrees at 8 bases. J gave up 3 bases and V 1 base, and 9 bases lay outside the gene matches. The germline V gene encodes CDR1 SGHDT and CDR2 YYEEEE. This CDR3 is 16 amino acids long. The CDR3 loop reads CASSLRRQGSGYEQYF. CDR3 sequence (DNA): TGTGCCAGCAGCTTGAGAAGACAGGGGTCAGGCTACGAGCAGTACTTC.

This clone showed up many times. The chain employs TRBV5-5 and TRBJ1-5; D perhaps matches TRBD1 (6 bases). Trimming removed 2 bases at V and 0 bases at J, with 9 bases between. From germline, CDR1 is SGHKS and CDR2 YYEKEE (reference sequence). The CDR3 runs to 15 residues. This CDR3 reads CASSLTGYSNQPQHF. CDR3 bases: TGTGCCAGCAGCTTAACAGGGTATAGCAATCAGCCCCAGCATTTT.

There are a few counts of this clone. The rearrangement joins TRBV4-1 to TRBJ1-4; the D gene is possibly TRBD1 (5 bases). V lost 2 bases and J 8 bases, leaving 9 bases between the germline ends. Germline CDR1 is MGHRA and CDR2 is YSYEKL. The CDR3 runs 13 residues. CDR3 residues: CASSQTGSEKLFF. In nucleotides, the CDR3 is TGCGCCAGCAGCCAAACAGGCAGCGAAAAACTGTTTTTT.

The chain joins TRBV3-1 (or the pseudogene TRBV3-2) to TRBJ2-5; 14 bases agree with TRBD2. With V trimmed by 4 bases and J by 5 bases, 3 bases remained unmatched. Germline-derived CDR1 and CDR2 are LGHDT and YNNKEL (reference sequence). The CDR3 loop spans 15 amino acids. CDR3 in amino acids: CASSPRLAGGETQYF. CDR3 DNA sequence: TGTGCCAGCAGCCCTCGACTAGCGGGGGGGGAGACCCAGTACTTC.

V gene TRBV12-3 or TRBV12-4 combines with J gene TRBJ2-1; D unclear. Trimming pared 6 bases from V and 15 bases from J, leaving 15 bases between. This CDR3 comprises 11 residues. This chain's CDR3 is CASSQRALRFF. The CDR3 nucleotides read TGTGCCAGCAGCCAACGTGCTCTCAGGTTCTTC.

V and J are TRBV7-2 and TRBJ1-1; TRBD1 is a possible D gene (6 bases). Germline CDR1 and CDR2: SGHTA and FQGNSA. This CDR3 comprises 14 residues. V shed 3 bases and J shed 3 bases, with 11 bases lying between them. The CDR3: CASSLDRTYTEAFF. The CDR3 nucleotides read TGTGCCAGCAGCTTGGACAGAACCTACACTGAAGCTTTCTTT.

This rearrangement joins TRBV10-2 to TRBJ1-5, with TRBD1 as a possible D gene (5 bases). The germline gives CDR1 WSHSY, CDR2 SAAADI. There are 14 residues in the CDR3. V was cut by 4 bases and J by 2 bases, with 9 bases left in between. DNA of the CDR3: TGCGCCAGCAGTGGACCGGGGGGCAATCAGCCCCAGCATTTT. Amino acid sequence: CASSGPGGNQPQHF.

The chain combines TRBV2 with TRBJ1-5; D not certain. CDR3 length: 13 residues. Germline loops: CDR1 SNHLY, CDR2 FYNNEI. The ends were cut back, 7 bases at V and 4 bases at J, with 11 bases in the middle. The CDR3 region has the DNA TGTGCCAGCAAAACTGAGATTAATCAGCCCCAGCATTTT. It translates to CASKTEINQPQHF.

The J gene is TRBJ2-3, the V gene TRBV7-9; 9 nucleotides align to TRBD1. CDR1 and CDR2 from the germline V gene are SEHNR and FQNEAQ (reference sequence). V lost 4 bases, J lost 2 bases, and 10 bases stayed unmatched. CDR3 length: 17 residues. In DNA form, the CDR3 reads TGTGCCAGCAGCTCATTTACCGGGACAGGGCCCACAGATACGCAGTATTTT. Amino acids: CASSSFTGTGPTDTQYF.

The chain joins TRBV6-5 to TRBJ1-1, with D tentatively TRBD1 (6 bases). This CDR3 contains 15 residues. Trimming pared 7 bases from V and 9 bases from J, leaving 24 bases between. The germline gives CDR1 MNHEY, CDR2 SVGAGI. CDR3 sequence reads: CASTPSNNRELKAFF. The CDR3 DNA reads TGTGCCAGCACGCCTTCAAACAACAGGGAACTGAAAGCTTTCTTT.

Concerning this clone: The sample has other DNA sequences that encode this CDR3 too. The gene calls are TRBV12-3 or TRBV12-4 and TRBJ1-2; D ambiguous. The CDR3 covers 13 residues. Deletions cut 3 bases from V and 5 bases from J, with 10 bases between. In DNA form, the CDR3 reads TGTGCCAGCAGTTTGGGGAGCAATTATGGCTACACCTTC. Protein: CASSLGSNYGYTF.

CDR3: CATSRDRFGEAYNEQFF. The DNA of the CDR3 is TGTGCCACCAGCAGAGATCGGTTCGGGGAGGCCTACAATGAGCAGTTCTTC. The chain combines TRBV15 with TRBJ2-1, with a possible D match to TRBD2 (6 bases). The CDR3 has 17 amino acids. CDR1 is LNHNV and CDR2 is YYDKDF in the germline V gene (reference sequence). V was shortened by 0 bases and J by 2 bases, with 14 bases between the two germline ends. The full variable domain, completed using reference TRBV15 and TRBJ2-1, is DAMVIQNPRYQVTQFGKPVTLSCSQTLNHNVMYWYQQKSSQAPKLLFHYYDKDFNNEADTPDNFQSRRPNTSFCFLDIRSPGLGDTAMYLCATSRDRFGEAYNEQFFGPGTRLTVL.

CDR3 sequence reads: CASRAGGPPDTQYF. As DNA, the CDR3 is TGTGCCAGCAGAGCGGGGGGGCCCCCAGATACGCAGTATTTT. This chain connects TRBV6-5 to TRBJ2-3; 10 bases map to TRBD2. This CDR3 spans 14 amino acids. Germline V CDR1 and CDR2: MNHEY, SVGAGI. Trimming took 6 bases from V and 4 from J; bases not matched to a gene: 4.

The chain has TRBV11-3 and TRBJ2-3; 7 nucleotides align to TRBD2. With V trimmed by 5 bases and J by 5 bases, 10 bases remained unmatched. The CDR3 spans 15 residues. Germline V lookup: CDR1 SGHNT, CDR2 YENEEA. CDR3 sequence: CASSPGGGTRDTQYF. The CDR3 DNA sequence: TGTGCCAGCAGCCCAGGCGGGGGTACCAGAGATACGCAGTATTTT. The full variable domain, rest sourced from reference TRBV11-3 and TRBJ2-3, is EAGVVQSPRYKIIEKKQPVAFWCNPISGHNTLYWYLQNLGQGPELLIRYENEEAVDDSQLPKDRFSAERLKGVDSTLKIQPAELGDSAVYLCASSPGGGTRDTQYFGPGTRLTVL.

Points on this clone: The same CDR3 also results from other DNA sequences found in this sample. The V call is TRBV19, the J call TRBJ1-5; tentatively, D is TRBD1 (5 bases). This CDR3 is 14 amino acids long. Germline-derived CDR1 and CDR2 are LNHDA and SQIVND (reference sequence). V was pared by 2 bases and J by 4 bases, with 9 bases between. DNA for the CDR3: TGTGCCAGTAGTATAAGGGGCCAGAATCAGCCCCAGCATTTT. Its protein is CASSIRGQNQPQHF.